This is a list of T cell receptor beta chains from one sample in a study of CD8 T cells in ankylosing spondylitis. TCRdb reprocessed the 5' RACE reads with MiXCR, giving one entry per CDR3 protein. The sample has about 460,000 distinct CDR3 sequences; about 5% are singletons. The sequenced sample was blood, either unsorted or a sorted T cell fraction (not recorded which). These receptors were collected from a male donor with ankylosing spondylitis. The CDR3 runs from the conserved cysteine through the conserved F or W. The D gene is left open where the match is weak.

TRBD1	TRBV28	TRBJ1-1	CASTGGPRLNTEAFF
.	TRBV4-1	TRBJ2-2	CASSQVGAFNTGELFF
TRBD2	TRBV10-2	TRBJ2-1	CASRTKAGESRNEQFF
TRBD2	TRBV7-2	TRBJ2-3	CASSWSRGVSDTQYF
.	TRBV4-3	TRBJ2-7	CASSQDGGLYEQYF
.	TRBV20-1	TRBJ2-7	CSTGQAGGQYF
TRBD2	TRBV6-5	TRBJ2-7	CASSYGPREGYEQYF
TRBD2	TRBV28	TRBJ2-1	CASSATSGSNEQFF
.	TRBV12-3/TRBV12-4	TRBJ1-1	CASRLDSPNTEAFF
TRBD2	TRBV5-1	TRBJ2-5	CASSLATSGAQETQYF
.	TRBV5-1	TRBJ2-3	CASSVNTDTQYF
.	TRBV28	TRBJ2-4	CASPLPNLAKNIQYF
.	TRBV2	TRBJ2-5	CAGKTGRLAETQYF
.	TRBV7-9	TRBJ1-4	CASSSWEKLFF
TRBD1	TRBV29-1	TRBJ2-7	CSVRQGPSYEQYF
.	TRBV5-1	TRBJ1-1	CASSYTGTLNTEAFF
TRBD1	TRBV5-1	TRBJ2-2	CASRLGTGAGTGELFF
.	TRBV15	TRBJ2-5	CATSIREQETQYF
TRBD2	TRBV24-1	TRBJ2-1	CATSENSGSYNEQFF
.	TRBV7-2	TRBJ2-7	CASSLPGQFEQYF
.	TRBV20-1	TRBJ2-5	CSARAGPTKETQYF
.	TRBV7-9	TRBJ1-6	CASSPGERGRGAPLHF
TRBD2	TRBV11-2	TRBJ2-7	CASSYRTSAFYEQYF
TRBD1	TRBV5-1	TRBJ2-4	CASSPNPGQGIRENIQYF
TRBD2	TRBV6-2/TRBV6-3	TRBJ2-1	CASSRPLAGGSDEQFF
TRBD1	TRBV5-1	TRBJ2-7	CASSLRLFSGGFSSYEQYF
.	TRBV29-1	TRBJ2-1	CSFRKVVDEQFF
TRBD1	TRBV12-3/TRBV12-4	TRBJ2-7	CASSQRTGDYEQYF
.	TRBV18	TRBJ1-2	CASSPRSVGYTF
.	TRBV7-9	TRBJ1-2	CASSLELPVYGYTF
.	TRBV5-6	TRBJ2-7	CASSLSAISYEQYF
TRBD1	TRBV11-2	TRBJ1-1	CASRLQGAGLNTEAFF
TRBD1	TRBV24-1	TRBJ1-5	CATSDWKTGDSNQPQHF
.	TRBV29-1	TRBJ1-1	CSVDERGTEAFF
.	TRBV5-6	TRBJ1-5	CASSSGPVVPSSNQPQHF
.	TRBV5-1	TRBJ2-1	CASSLAVGRSDEQFF
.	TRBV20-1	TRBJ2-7	CSAPRDTSSYEQYF
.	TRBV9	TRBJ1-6	CASSDQVTDSPLHF
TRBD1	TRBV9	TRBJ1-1	CASSPGTGLAFF
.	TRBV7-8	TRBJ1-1	CASSLGGAEVTEAFF
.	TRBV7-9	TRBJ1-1	CATDPGRVEAFF